These 26 T cell receptor beta chains share one sample of origin, sequenced in a study of blood T cell repertoires in COVID-19. TCRdb's copy holds only in-frame clones and misses some; the assay was immunoSEQ multiplex PCR. This sample has around 180,000 clones, with about 74% found just once. Sequenced material: peripheral blood. The receptors come from a woman of 80 years or more with acute or convalescent COVID-19.

This chain uses TRBV7-3 with TRBJ2-5, with 14 bases fitting TRBD2. The CDR3 is made up of 16 amino acids. The trim removed 5 bases at V and 0 bases at J, leaving 2 bases unmatched. Germline-derived CDR1 and CDR2 are SGHTA and FQGTGA. The CDR3 loop reads CASSMGLAGDQETQYF. CDR3 sequence (DNA): TGTGCCAGCAGCATGGGACTAGCGGGAGACCAAGAGACCCAGTACTTC.

This clone occurred a few times. The gene calls are TRBV28 and TRBJ2-7; 8 bases line up with TRBD2. The germline V gene encodes CDR1 MDHEN and CDR2 SYDVKM. The CDR3 is 15 amino acids. V gave up 5 bases and J gave up 5 bases; unmatched junction bases: 11. CDR3 loop: CASSIAGSGSHEQYF. The CDR3 nucleotides read TGTGCCAGCAGTATAGCGGGGAGCGGATCTCACGAGCAGTACTTC. Supplemented by reference TRBV28 and TRBJ2-7, the full variable domain reads DVKVTQSSRYLVKRTGEKVFLECVQDMDHENMFWYRQDPGLGLRLIYFSYDVKMKEKGDIPEGYSVSREKKERFSLILESASTNQTSMYLCASSIAGSGSHEQYFGPGTRLTVT.

This chain links TRBV10-3 with TRBJ2-5, with 10 bases identical to TRBD2. J lost 1 base, V lost 5 bases, and 1 base had no gene match. Germline lookup yields CDR1 ENHRY and CDR2 SYGVKD. The CDR3 loop spans 14 amino acids. The CDR3: CAISPSGSQETQYF. CDR3 DNA: TGTGCCATCAGTCCTAGCGGGAGCCAAGAGACCCAGTACTTC.

The gene calls are TRBV10-1 and TRBJ1-5, with unresolved D. Per germline, CDR1 WNHNN and CDR2 SYGVQD (reference sequence). The CDR3 sequence is 15 residues long. With 5 bases removed from V and 0 bases from J, the gap between germline ends came to 11 bases. CDR3 sequence: CASSLPGDSNQPQHF. The CDR3 bases are TGCGCCAGCAGTTTACCCGGGGATAGCAATCAGCCCCAGCATTTT.

The chain uses TRBV5-4 and TRBJ1-3; no reliable D call. With 4 bases removed from V and 3 bases from J, the gap between germline ends came to 14 bases. The CDR3 spans 15 residues. Germline V CDR1 and CDR2: SGHNT, YYREEE (reference sequence). The CDR3 DNA reads as TGTGCCAGCAGCGGTTGGGCAGAAGGTGGAAACACCATATATTTT. Its translation is CASSGWAEGGNTIYF.

This chain joins TRBV19 and TRBJ2-7; possible D gene TRBD2, 5 bases. Germline CDR1 LNHDA, CDR2 SQIVND (reference sequence). The CDR3 totals 15 residues. Trimming pared 2 bases from V and 3 bases from J, leaving 14 bases between. The CDR3 region is CASSIFEAGGYEQYF. CDR3 nucleotides: TGTGCCAGTAGTATATTCGAGGCGGGCGGCTACGAGCAGTACTTC.

The V gene is TRBV7-2, the J gene TRBJ2-3; the match to TRBD2 covers 7 bases. The V gene's germline CDR1 is SGHTA and CDR2 FQGNSA. This CDR3 is built from 16 residues. Trimming took 5 bases from V and 2 from J; bases not matched to a gene: 10. CDR3 coding DNA: TGTGCCAGCAGCAATCGGGTGGGAGGGAACACAGATACGCAGTATTTT. This gives the protein CASSNRVGGNTDTQYF.

This sequence joins TRBV4-1 and TRBJ2-7, with 9 bases aligning to TRBD1. Germline V gives CDR1 MGHRA, CDR2 YSYEKL. J was trimmed by 2 bases and V by 5 bases; bases with no gene match: 7. The CDR3 loop spans 15 amino acids. The CDR3 is CASSATGTGTYEQYF. CDR3 nucleotide sequence: TGCGCCAGCAGCGCCACCGGGACAGGGACCTACGAGCAGTACTTC.

The rearrangement joins TRBV7-9 to TRBJ2-2; a weak D match, TRBD2 (6 bases). This CDR3 is 13 amino acids long. The V end lost 8 bases, the J end lost 7 bases, and 14 bases lay between the germline ends. Germline loops: CDR1 SEHNR, CDR2 FQNEAQ (reference sequence). The CDR3 bases are TGTGCCAGCCTGGCTGGGGAGGTCGGGGAGCTGTTTTTT. This sequence encodes CASLAGEVGELFF.

This clone was recorded once. This chain uses TRBV3-1 (or the pseudogene TRBV3-2) with TRBJ1-2; 11 positions match TRBD1. This CDR3 has 18 amino acids. J was trimmed by 6 bases and V by 3 bases; bases with no gene match: 15. CDR1 LGHDT and CDR2 YNNKEL come from the germline V gene (reference sequence). DNA of the CDR3: TGTGCCAGCAGCCAGGGGACAGGGGGGTCGCTTAGGGGCAATGGCTACACCTTC. Translated, it gives CASSQGTGGSLRGNGYTF.

The chain couples TRBV11-2 to TRBJ1-4; weak D call: TRBD1 (6 bases). The V gene's germline CDR1 is SGHAT and CDR2 FQNNGV. This CDR3 has 13 amino acids. The V gene lost 5 bases and the J gene lost 7 bases, with 11 bases spanning the gap. CDR3 DNA: TGTGCCAGCAGCCCACAGGGTAGTGAAAAACTGTTTTTT. Translation: CASSPQGSEKLFF.

The CDR3 region has the DNA TGTGCCAGTAGTACAGGACAGGGACCGGGAGAGACCCAGTACTTC. Translated: CASSTGQGPGETQYF. The J gene is TRBJ2-5, the V gene TRBV19; 8 positions agree with TRBD1. The V and J ends lost 4 bases and 4 bases, in that order; junction bases with no gene match: 8. The CDR3 totals 15 residues. CDR1 is LNHDA and CDR2 is SQIVND in the germline V gene (reference sequence).

This clone was observed once. The chain couples TRBV18 to TRBJ1-1; D may be TRBD1 (5 bases). The CDR3 consists of 15 residues. The V end was cut by 6 bases, the J end by 1 base, with 15 bases between. Germline V CDR1 and CDR2: KGHSH, LQKENI. The CDR3: CASSRGGAANTEAFF. In nucleotides, the CDR3 is TGTGCCAGCTCCCGGGGAGGGGCGGCGAACACTGAAGCTTTCTTT.

The chain carries TRBV3-1 (or the pseudogene TRBV3-2) and TRBJ1-2, with D hard to call. This CDR3 is 15 amino acids long. Germline V gives CDR1 LGHDT, CDR2 YNNKEL (reference sequence). V lost 1 base to trimming and J lost 0 bases, with 9 bases between them. The CDR3 DNA reads as TGTGCCAGCAGCCAAGGGGCACAGCCTAACTATGGCTACACCTTC. The encoded protein is CASSQGAQPNYGYTF.

The chain has TRBV5-1 and TRBJ1-4; weak D call: TRBD1 (5 bases). CDR3 length: 13 amino acids. Germline CDR1 SGHRS, CDR2 YFSETQ. V shed 1 base and J shed 8 bases, with 9 bases lying between them. The DNA of the CDR3 is TGCGCCAGCAGCTTGCAAGGGGTAGAAAAACTGTTTTTT. Protein product: CASSLQGVEKLFF.

The chain is built from TRBV5-1 and TRBJ2-1; TRBD1 matches 8 bases. The germline V gene has CDR1 SGHRS and CDR2 YFSETQ. J gave up 4 bases and V 3 bases, and 12 bases lay outside the gene matches. CDR3 size: 17 residues. The CDR3 spells CASSSPEDRVGYNEQFF. The CDR3 nucleotides read TGCGCCAGCAGCTCACCCGAGGACAGGGTTGGTTACAATGAGCAGTTCTTC.

This rearrangement joins TRBV28 to TRBJ2-3, with D uncertain. The V gene's germline CDR1 is MDHEN and CDR2 SYDVKM. Trimming removed 2 bases from V and 5 bases from J, with 8 bases in between. The CDR3 has 13 amino acids. The CDR3 sequence is CASSLQRGDTQYF. CDR3 coding DNA: TGTGCCAGCAGTTTACAGCGTGGAGATACGCAGTATTTT. The full variable domain, its missing parts supplied by reference TRBV28 and TRBJ2-3, is DVKVTQSSRYLVKRTGEKVFLECVQDMDHENMFWYRQDPGLGLRLIYFSYDVKMKEKGDIPEGYSVSREKKERFSLILESASTNQTSMYLCASSLQRGDTQYFGPGTRLTVL.

This rearrangement joins TRBV9 to TRBJ2-5; TRBD1 matches 9 bases. J lost 6 bases, V lost 0 bases, and 3 bases had no gene match. There are 14 residues in the CDR3. Germline CDR1 is SGDLS and CDR2 is YYNGEE. The CDR3 loop is CASSVAYRGQTQYF. The CDR3 DNA is TGTGCCAGCAGCGTAGCCTACAGGGGGCAGACCCAGTACTTC.

This clone came up a few times. CDR3 region: CATSRTNRVSNQPQHF. The DNA of the CDR3 is TGTGCCACCAGCAGAACAAACAGGGTTAGCAATCAGCCCCAGCATTTT. This sequence joins TRBV15 and TRBJ1-5; the D gene is possibly TRBD1 (6 bases). V lost 2 bases and J lost 0, with 11 bases in between. This CDR3 spans 16 amino acids. The germline V gene has CDR1 LNHNV and CDR2 YYDKDF (reference sequence).

This clone showed up just a few times. The rearrangement uses TRBV6-5 and TRBJ1-5; D is ambiguous. This CDR3 contains 13 residues. Germline CDR1 MNHEY, CDR2 SVGAGI. V lost 8 bases to trimming and J lost 7 bases, with 15 bases between them. CDR3 in DNA: TGTGCCAGCCAATCGGAATGGGCCCAGCCCCAGCATTTT. The encoded protein is CASQSEWAQPQHF.

This chain links TRBV7-2 with TRBJ1-4, with 8 bases aligning to TRBD1. The trim removed 6 bases at V and 6 bases at J, leaving 6 bases unmatched. CDR3 length equals 14 residues. Germline V gives CDR1 SGHTA, CDR2 FQGNSA. CDR3 sequence reads: CASSHDRGDEKLFF. The CDR3 region has the DNA TGTGCCAGCAGTCACGACAGGGGAGATGAAAAACTGTTTTTT.

J is TRBJ1-1 and V is TRBV19, with 8 nucleotides matching TRBD1. The CDR3 contains 14 residues. Trimming took 7 bases from V and 1 from J; bases not matched to a gene: 5. Germline CDR1 and CDR2: LNHDA and SQIVND (reference sequence). CDR3 sequence reads: CASTPGQGNTEAFF. Here the CDR3 DNA reads TGTGCCAGTACCCCAGGACAGGGGAACACTGAAGCTTTCTTT.

V is TRBV7-2 and J is TRBJ2-2; the match to TRBD1 covers 10 bases. The CDR3 has 17 residues. After removal of 3 bases from V and 8 bases from J, the junction contained 12 bases not matched to a gene. Germline V CDR1 and CDR2: SGHTA, FQGNSA. CDR3 region: CASSFQEVDRGSGELFF. As DNA, the CDR3 is TGTGCCAGCAGCTTTCAAGAAGTGGACAGGGGGTCAGGGGAGCTGTTTTTT. Based on the CDR3 plus reference TRBV7-2 and TRBJ2-2, the full variable domain is GAGVSQSPSNKVTEKGKDVELRCDPISGHTALYWYRQSLGQGLEFLIYFQGNSAPDKSGLPSDRFSAERTGGSVSTLTIQRTQQEDSAVYLCASSFQEVDRGSGELFFGEGSRLTVL.

The chain employs TRBV10-1 and TRBJ2-3; 10 nucleotides match TRBD2. Losses at the gene ends were 4 bases for V and 4 bases for J; bases not matched to a gene: 17. Germline CDR1 is WNHNN and CDR2 is SYGVQD (reference sequence). The CDR3 is 19 amino acids. The CDR3 protein is CASSGPTGRAGGLSDTQYF. The CDR3 region has the DNA TGCGCCAGCAGTGGGCCAACAGGGAGAGCGGGAGGGCTCTCAGATACGCAGTATTTT.

This clone came up many times. This chain connects TRBV12-3 or TRBV12-4 to TRBJ2-2; D ambiguous. This CDR3 is 11 amino acids long. The germline V and J ends were trimmed by 8 bases and 7 bases, with 8 bases remaining between them. The CDR3 region has the DNA TGTGCCAGCTTTTCCAGCGGGGAGCTGTTTTTT. The encoded protein is CASFSSGELFF.

The V call is TRBV18, the J call TRBJ1-6; D remains unclear. This CDR3 region has 14 residues. Germline V gives CDR1 KGHSH, CDR2 LQKENI. V dropped 2 bases and J dropped 4 bases, with 6 bases sitting between them. The chain's CDR3 is CASSPAGYNSPLHF. CDR3 in DNA: TGTGCCAGCTCACCAGCAGGATATAATTCACCCCTCCACTTT.